The rows below give T cell receptor beta chains drawn from one sample of a study of cytomegalovirus exposure and HLA in healthy donors. Some clones are missing from TCRdb's copy, which holds only in-frame ones; the method was immunoSEQ multiplex PCR. Of 200,000 to 250,000 clones listed, 65% to 85% are singletons. The sequencing sample was made of PBMCs. The receptors here all came from a boy aged 2 to 9 in good health and CMV-seronegative. CDR3s include the opening cysteine and the closing phenylalanine or tryptophan. Fields, in order: CDR3 protein, CDR3 DNA, CDR3 length, J gene, clone size, V gene, D gene. D genes are given only for firm matches. Rows give clone size only sometimes, using once, few, many, or a class for an expanded clone.

CASSLEAGGREQYF,TGTGCCAGCAGCTTGGAAGCGGGGGGGCGCGAGCAGTACTTC,14,TRBJ2-7,.,TRBV5-4,TRBD2
CASSIRLADQETQYF,TGTGCCAGTAGTATTAGACTAGCAGACCAAGAGACCCAGTACTTC,15,TRBJ2-5,.,TRBV19,TRBD2
CAWSVRVDTEAFF,TGTGCCTGGAGTGTGCGGGTCGACACTGAAGCTTTCTTT,13,TRBJ1-1,.,TRBV30,.
CATSTKLAGGPYEQYF,TGTGCCACCAGCACCAAACTAGCGGGAGGGCCCTACGAGCAGTACTTC,16,TRBJ2-7,.,TRBV15,TRBD2
CASSPGSLNYGYTF,TGTGCCAGCTCACCAGGGAGTTTGAACTATGGCTACACCTTC,14,TRBJ1-2,.,TRBV18,.
CASSQRPGLAYEQYF,TGCGCCAGCAGCCAACGGCCGGGACTAGCTTACGAGCAGTACTTC,15,TRBJ2-7,.,TRBV4-1,TRBD2
CASSIGQGSTYEQYF,TGTGCCAGTAGTATTGGACAGGGGTCCACCTACGAGCAGTACTTC,15,TRBJ2-7,.,TRBV19,TRBD1
CAISDSWDRGAGELFF,TGTGCCATCAGTGACTCCTGGGACAGGGGGGCCGGGGAGCTGTTTTTT,16,TRBJ2-2,.,TRBV10-3,TRBD1
CASSLRLAGVFKDTGELFF,TGTGCCAGCAGCTTAAGACTAGCGGGAGTCTTTAAGGACACCGGGGAGCTGTTTTTT,19,TRBJ2-2,.,TRBV5-6,TRBD2
CASSQGLSTEAFF,TGTGCCAGCAGCCAGGGCTTGAGCACTGAAGCTTTCTTT,13,TRBJ1-1,.,TRBV6-5,.
CASSSGLAEEQFF,TGTGCCAGCAGCTCGGGACTAGCGGAGGAGCAGTTCTTC,13,TRBJ2-1,.,TRBV7-2,TRBD2
CAISEGRGSKETQYF,TGTGCCATCAGTGAGGGGCGGGGTTCGAAAGAGACCCAGTACTTC,15,TRBJ2-5,.,TRBV10-3,.
CASSHALSGGEQPQHF,TGCGCCAGCAGCCATGCCCTCTCAGGGGGCGAGCAGCCCCAGCATTTT,16,TRBJ1-5,.,TRBV4-1,TRBD1
CASSVRALAGSLTGELFF,TGTGCCAGCAGCGTTAGAGCCCTAGCGGGGTCCCTCACCGGGGAGCTGTTTTTT,18,TRBJ2-2,.,TRBV9,TRBD2
CASRDGQANYGYTF,TGTGCCAGTAGGGACGGACAGGCTAACTATGGCTACACCTTC,14,TRBJ1-2,.,TRBV19,TRBD1
CASSRDSMGYNEQFF,TGTGCCAGCAGTCGGGACTCCATGGGGTACAATGAGCAGTTCTTC,15,TRBJ2-1,.,TRBV6-6,.
CASSYDTWGSTYGYTF,TGTGCCAGCAGTTACGATACTTGGGGCAGCACGTATGGCTACACCTTC,16,TRBJ1-2,.,TRBV6-5,.
CASTSNRGNGEKLFF,TGTGCCAGCACCTCAAACAGGGGTAATGGGGAAAAACTGTTTTTT,15,TRBJ1-4,.,TRBV28,TRBD1
CASSSPGAGELFF,TGTGCCAGCAGCTCTCCGGGGGCCGGGGAGCTGTTTTTT,13,TRBJ2-2,few,TRBV7-9,.
CATTQERRDSGANVLTF,TGTGCCACCACCCAGGAACGGCGAGACTCTGGGGCCAACGTCCTGACTTTC,17,TRBJ2-6,.,TRBV10-3,.
CSVLSGRTYEQYF,TGCAGCGTTTTAAGCGGGAGAACCTACGAGCAGTACTTC,13,TRBJ2-7,.,TRBV29-1,TRBD2
CASSLAGGNEQFF,TGTGCCAGCAGCCTAGCGGGGGGGAATGAGCAGTTCTTC,13,TRBJ2-1,.,TRBV2,TRBD2
CASSQGQGDEKLFF,TGCGCCAGCAGCCAGGGACAGGGCGATGAAAAACTGTTTTTT,14,TRBJ1-4,.,TRBV4-1,TRBD1